This T cell receptor beta chain comes out of a study of type 1 regulatory T cells. Looking at the study overall: This in vitro CD4 product, T-allo10, is enriched for Tr1 cells and alloantigen-specific.

As regards this clonotype: The antigen remains undetermined.

MiXCR was run by TCRdb on the reads, yielding one entry per CDR3 protein. The table shows 20,000 or so distinct CDR3 sequences, with over 40% occurring only once. Germline CDR1 MNHNY, CDR2 SVGAGI (reference sequence). V dropped 6 bases and J dropped 4 bases, with 18 bases sitting between them. This CDR3 contains 15 residues. The sequenced material came from cultured T cells, either the whole culture or a sorted T cell fraction (not recorded which). This receptor was obtained from a human donor in good health. The rearrangement uses TRBV6-6 and TRBJ1-1; possibly TRBD1 for D (5 bases). For the CDR3, the DNA is TGTGCCAGCAGCCGCGCCGCGGGGGAAGTCACTGAAGCTTTCTTT. This translates into CASSRAAGEVTEAFF.